A selection of T cell receptor beta chains follows, all from one sample in a study of vaccination and CD4 T cells after COVID-19. The antigens these receptors bind are not known. TCRdb reprocessed the PCR reads via MiXCR and lists one record per CDR3 protein. The sample lists around 19,000 distinct CDR3 sequences; around 50% were seen once. The sequencing input was CD4+ T cells from blood, cultured in vitro. These receptors all come from a human donor who had recovered from COVID-19. CDR3s include the opening cysteine and the closing phenylalanine or tryptophan. Each record gives: clone size, D gene, J gene, CDR3 length, V gene, CDR3 DNA, CDR3 protein. D genes are given only for firm matches. Rows give clone size only sometimes, using once, few, many, or a class for an expanded clone.

clone_size: NA
d_call: NA
j_call: TRBJ2-7
cdr3_length: 16
v_call: TRBV15
cdr3_nt: TGTGCCACCAGCAGAGGTGGCATGAGGACGGCCTACGAGCAGTACTTC
cdr3_aa: CATSRGGMRTAYEQYF

clone_size: few
d_call: TRBD2
j_call: TRBJ2-5
cdr3_length: 19
v_call: TRBV7-8
cdr3_nt: TGTGCCAGCAGCTTACGCGCGGCTAGCGGGGGAAAGTACCAAGAGACCCAGTACTTC
cdr3_aa: CASSLRAASGGKYQETQYF

clone_size: few
d_call: TRBD2
j_call: TRBJ2-1
cdr3_length: 14
v_call: TRBV6-4
cdr3_nt: TGTGCCAGCAGTGATCAGCGGGAGGGAAATGAGCAGTTCTTC
cdr3_aa: CASSDQREGNEQFF

clone_size: NA
d_call: NA
j_call: TRBJ2-2
cdr3_length: 14
v_call: TRBV6-1
cdr3_nt: TGTGCCAGCATCCCACAGGAGAACACCGGGGAGCCGTTTTTT
cdr3_aa: CASIPQENTGEPFF

clone_size: once
d_call: TRBD1
j_call: TRBJ2-5
cdr3_length: 12
v_call: TRBV24-1
cdr3_nt: TGTGCCACCAAGGACAGGGAGAAGACCCAGTACTTC
cdr3_aa: CATKDREKTQYF

clone_size: NA
d_call: NA
j_call: TRBJ1-1
cdr3_length: 12
v_call: TRBV7-9
cdr3_nt: TGTGCCAGCAGCCCCCCCGAGGGACGAGCTTTCTTT
cdr3_aa: CASSPPEGRAFF

clone_size: NA
d_call: TRBD2
j_call: TRBJ2-1
cdr3_length: 16
v_call: TRBV19
cdr3_nt: TGTGCCAGTAGTATACTCCCTAGCGGGGTCCACAATGAGCAGTTCTTC
cdr3_aa: CASSILPSGVHNEQFF

clone_size: NA
d_call: NA
j_call: TRBJ2-5
cdr3_length: 15
v_call: TRBV7-9
cdr3_nt: TGTGCCAGCAGCTTACCCCTCCTAGCGAAAGAGACCCAGTACTTC
cdr3_aa: CASSLPLLAKETQYF

clone_size: NA
d_call: NA
j_call: TRBJ1-1
cdr3_length: 15
v_call: TRBV20-1
cdr3_nt: TGCAGTGCCCGAAACTCAGGGTTTATGAACACTGAAGCTTTCTTT
cdr3_aa: CSARNSGFMNTEAFF

clone_size: NA
d_call: TRBD1
j_call: TRBJ1-6
cdr3_length: 15
v_call: TRBV27
cdr3_nt: TGTGCCAGCAGTTTGGGGGAACAGGGGAGATCACCCCTCCACTTT
cdr3_aa: CASSLGEQGRSPLHF

clone_size: NA
d_call: TRBD1
j_call: TRBJ1-5
cdr3_length: 15
v_call: TRBV20-1
cdr3_nt: TGCAGTGCTAGGAGGACAGGAAGATTCGATCAGCCCCAGCATTTT
cdr3_aa: CSARRTGRFDQPQHF

clone_size: NA
d_call: NA
j_call: TRBJ2-5
cdr3_length: 12
v_call: TRBV28
cdr3_nt: TGTGCCAGCAGGAGGGGGGTAGGGACCCAGTACTTC
cdr3_aa: CASRRGVGTQYF

clone_size: NA
d_call: NA
j_call: TRBJ2-5
cdr3_length: 12
v_call: TRBV30
cdr3_nt: TGTGCCTGGAGTGGGGCTGCCGGGACCCAGTACTTC
cdr3_aa: CAWSGAAGTQYF

clone_size: once
d_call: NA
j_call: TRBJ2-7
cdr3_length: 12
v_call: TRBV2
cdr3_nt: TGTGCCAGCAGTAGATTTAGCTACGAGCAGTACTTC
cdr3_aa: CASSRFSYEQYF

clone_size: NA
d_call: NA
j_call: TRBJ1-1
cdr3_length: 13
v_call: TRBV4-3
cdr3_nt: TGCGCCAGCAGCACCAGGGTTAGCACTGAAGCTTTCTTT
cdr3_aa: CASSTRVSTEAFF

clone_size: NA
d_call: NA
j_call: TRBJ1-2
cdr3_length: 11
v_call: TRBV7-9
cdr3_nt: TGTGCCAGCAGCCCCGTTTATGGCTACACCTTC
cdr3_aa: CASSPVYGYTF

clone_size: NA
d_call: NA
j_call: TRBJ2-2
cdr3_length: 14
v_call: TRBV5-1
cdr3_nt: TGCGCCAGCAGCTTGCAGTTTACGACCGGGGAGCTGTTTTTT
cdr3_aa: CASSLQFTTGELFF

clone_size: NA
d_call: NA
j_call: TRBJ1-2
cdr3_length: 14
v_call: TRBV7-9
cdr3_nt: TGTACCAGCAGCTTAACAAGCATAAGCTATGGCTACACCTTC
cdr3_aa: CTSSLTSISYGYTF

clone_size: NA
d_call: TRBD1
j_call: TRBJ1-2
cdr3_length: 14
v_call: TRBV27
cdr3_nt: TGTGCCAGCAGTTTCGTCGACAGGGGTGGCGGCTACACCTTC
cdr3_aa: CASSFVDRGGGYTF

clone_size: NA
d_call: TRBD1
j_call: TRBJ1-5
cdr3_length: 14
v_call: TRBV6-2/TRBV6-3
cdr3_nt: TGTGCCAGCCGAGGGTCAGGGGGGGATCAGCCCCAGCATTTT
cdr3_aa: CASRGSGGDQPQHF

clone_size: few
d_call: TRBD1
j_call: TRBJ1-2
cdr3_length: 14
v_call: TRBV15
cdr3_nt: TGTGCCACCAGCAGGGACAGGGAGTTCTATGGCTACACCTTC
cdr3_aa: CATSRDREFYGYTF

clone_size: once
d_call: NA
j_call: TRBJ2-3
cdr3_length: 11
v_call: TRBV20-1
cdr3_nt: TGCAGTGCTAGTAGGACGGATACGCAGTATTTT
cdr3_aa: CSASRTDTQYF

clone_size: NA
d_call: TRBD1
j_call: TRBJ2-7
cdr3_length: 16
v_call: TRBV12-3/TRBV12-4
cdr3_nt: TGTGCCAGCAGTCAAAGGCCTCGACAGGGGGCCTACGAGCAGTACTTC
cdr3_aa: CASSQRPRQGAYEQYF

clone_size: NA
d_call: NA
j_call: TRBJ1-1
cdr3_length: 16
v_call: TRBV7-2
cdr3_nt: TGTGCCAGCAGCCCAATGGAGATTGGGGGGCTAGTTGAAGCTTTCTTT
cdr3_aa: CASSPMEIGGLVEAFF

clone_size: few
d_call: NA
j_call: TRBJ2-3
cdr3_length: 15
v_call: TRBV7-2
cdr3_nt: TGTGCCAGCAGCTTAGCGGACAGCGCCGGAAATACGCAGTATTTT
cdr3_aa: CASSLADSAGNTQYF

clone_size: NA
d_call: NA
j_call: TRBJ1-5
cdr3_length: 15
v_call: TRBV9
cdr3_nt: TGTGCCAGCAGCCCCCAATTGGGGGAACATCAGCCCCAGCATTTT
cdr3_aa: CASSPQLGEHQPQHF

clone_size: NA
d_call: NA
j_call: TRBJ1-5
cdr3_length: 14
v_call: TRBV20-1
cdr3_nt: TGCAGTGCTAGTGCGGACAGAGAGGAGCAGCCCCAGCATTTT
cdr3_aa: CSASADREEQPQHF

clone_size: few
d_call: NA
j_call: TRBJ1-5
cdr3_length: 15
v_call: TRBV20-1
cdr3_nt: TGCAGTGCTACCTCGCAGCCCAAATGGGATCAGCCCCAGCATTTT
cdr3_aa: CSATSQPKWDQPQHF

clone_size: NA
d_call: NA
j_call: TRBJ1-2
cdr3_length: 15
v_call: TRBV11-2
cdr3_nt: TGTGCCAGCAGCTTAGAACATTTCAATAACTATGGCTACACCTTC
cdr3_aa: CASSLEHFNNYGYTF

clone_size: NA
d_call: TRBD1
j_call: TRBJ1-1
cdr3_length: 13
v_call: TRBV10-3
cdr3_nt: TGTGCCATTAGAGACAGGGAGAACACTGAAGCTTTCTTT
cdr3_aa: CAIRDRENTEAFF

clone_size: NA
d_call: NA
j_call: TRBJ2-6
cdr3_length: 17
v_call: TRBV7-3
cdr3_nt: TGTGCCAGCAGCTTAATGATGACTGAAACTGGGGCCAACGTCCTGACTTTC
cdr3_aa: CASSLMMTETGANVLTF